Following are 17 T cell receptor beta chains from one sample sequenced in a study of blood T cell repertoires in COVID-19. The table came from immunoSEQ multiplex PCR; TCRdb's copy has only in-frame clones and leaves some out. The sample has 55,000 to 70,000 clones, around 86% seen once. The sequenced material came from peripheral blood. The receptors were sampled from a woman younger than 35 with acute or convalescent COVID-19.

The CDR3 sequence is CASSMDRGVADTQYF. DNA of the CDR3: TGTGCCAGCAGTATGGACAGGGGGGTCGCAGATACGCAGTATTTT. The chain joins TRBV5-8 to TRBJ2-3; 10 bases agree with TRBD1. V lost 5 bases, J lost 4 bases, and 7 bases stayed unmatched. The CDR3 runs 15 residues. Germline assignment: CDR1 SGHTS and CDR2 YDEGEE.

V is TRBV7-9 and J is TRBJ2-3, with 7 positions matching TRBD1. V lost 1 base and J lost 2; bases outside the gene matches: 9. Per the germline V gene, CDR1 is SEHNR and CDR2 is FQNEAQ (reference sequence). The CDR3 covers 17 residues. CDR3 DNA sequence: TGTGCCAGCAGCTTAGTTGGAACAGGGGTCTACACAGATACGCAGTATTTT. This translates into CASSLVGTGVYTDTQYF.

J is TRBJ2-1 and V is TRBV5-1, with D perhaps TRBD2 (7 bases). The CDR3 is made up of 16 amino acids. Trimming removed 1 base at V and 3 bases at J, with 14 bases between. Germline V CDR1 and CDR2: SGHRS, YFSETQ. The CDR3 is CASSLSGGGVYNEQFF. Written as DNA, the CDR3 is TGCGCCAGCAGCTTGTCGGGCGGGGGCGTCTACAATGAGCAGTTCTTC.

This clone was seen only once. V is TRBV9 and J is TRBJ2-5; a possible D gene is TRBD2 (5 bases). Per germline, CDR1 SGDLS and CDR2 YYNGEE. This CDR3 has 15 residues. Trimming removed 0 bases at V and 5 bases at J, with 14 bases between. The CDR3 protein is CASSVGATGWETQYF. CDR3 nucleotide sequence: TGTGCCAGCAGCGTAGGAGCGACGGGGTGGGAGACCCAGTACTTC.

This clone was counted only a few times. This chain joins TRBV4-1 and TRBJ1-5, with 7 nucleotides matching TRBD1. J was trimmed by 6 bases and V by 4 bases; bases with no gene match: 15. The germline V gene has CDR1 MGHRA and CDR2 YSYEKL. The CDR3 is 17 residues long. The CDR3 sequence is CASSLSFGQVLGQPQHF. CDR3 bases: TGCGCCAGCAGCCTAAGCTTCGGACAGGTTTTAGGTCAGCCCCAGCATTTT.

The V and J genes are TRBV29-1 and TRBJ2-5, with 9 bases identical to TRBD1. The CDR3 covers 13 residues. Germline V CDR1 and CDR2: SQVTM, ANQGSEA. V dropped 6 bases and J dropped 5; count of bases not matched to a gene: 7. Here the CDR3 reads CSVRDRELETQYF. The CDR3 DNA follows: TGCAGCGTGAGGGACAGGGAATTGGAGACCCAGTACTTC.

V usage is TRBV7-6 and J usage is TRBJ2-3; 16 nucleotides line up with TRBD2. Germline trimming cut 1 base from V and 2 bases from J; bases unmatched to any gene: 9. The germline CDR1 and CDR2 sequences are SGHVS and FNYEAQ. The CDR3 sequence is 20 residues long. CDR3 amino acids: CASSLVGGTSGREDTDTQYF. CDR3 DNA sequence: TGTGCCAGCAGCTTAGTAGGGGGGACTAGCGGGAGGGAAGACACAGATACGCAGTATTTT.

J is TRBJ2-5 and V is TRBV7-8, with TRBD1 matching 9 bases. The V gene end was trimmed by 5 bases and the J gene end by 1 base; junction bases not matched to a gene: 2. The germline CDR1 and CDR2 sequences are SGHVS and FQNEAQ. This CDR3 spans 14 amino acids. CDR3: CASSGTGRQETQYF. The CDR3 DNA follows: TGTGCCAGCAGCGGGACAGGGCGCCAAGAGACCCAGTACTTC.

The chain's CDR3 is CASSYPSGSELYGYTF. The CDR3 DNA reads TGTGCCAGCAGTTACCCAAGCGGGAGTGAATTATATGGCTACACCTTC. The V call is TRBV6-5, the J call TRBJ1-2; D ambiguous. This CDR3 is 16 amino acids long. CDR1 and CDR2 (germline): MNHEY, SVGAGI. The V gene lost 2 bases and the J gene lost 5 bases, with 18 bases spanning the gap.

This clone appeared once. The chain recombines TRBV19 with TRBJ1-1; possibly TRBD1 for D (5 bases). V lost 3 bases, J lost 6 bases, and 17 bases lay in between. CDR1 and CDR2 (germline): LNHDA, SQIVND (reference sequence). The CDR3 is 15 amino acids. The CDR3 DNA follows: TGTGCCAGTAGTATTCCCGAAGGGGAACACGCTGAAGCTTTCTTT. This gives the protein CASSIPEGEHAEAFF.

V is TRBV28 and J is TRBJ1-4; perhaps TRBD1 as D (6 bases). Germline CDR1 and CDR2: MDHEN and SYDVKM. V was pared by 10 bases and J by 5 bases, with 17 bases between. The CDR3 is 14 amino acids. DNA of the CDR3: TGTGCCATTCGACATGAGGGGGGGAATGAAAAACTGTTTTTT. This translates into CAIRHEGGNEKLFF.

The chain uses TRBV6-1 and TRBJ2-1; D not certain. The germline CDR1 and CDR2 sequences are MNHNS and SASEGT. V gave up 2 bases and J gave up 6 bases, with 8 bases separating them. There are 13 residues in the CDR3. The DNA of the CDR3 is TGTGCCAGCAGTGAACGTCCTCCCAATGAGCAGTTCTTC. Encoded protein: CASSERPPNEQFF.

This rearrangement joins TRBV7-8 to TRBJ2-1; the D gene is possibly TRBD1 (6 bases). V shed 1 base and J shed 7 bases, with 14 bases lying between them. This CDR3 has 15 residues. Germline CDR1 reads SGHVS; CDR2 reads FQNEAQ. This CDR3 reads CASSLGDTRVNEQFF. The CDR3 DNA follows: TGTGCCAGCAGCTTAGGGGACACTAGAGTGAATGAGCAGTTCTTC.

The genes are TRBV5-4 and TRBJ2-1; TRBD2 aligns across 14 bases. The junction had 8 bases not matched to a gene; V was cut back by 3 bases and J by 0 bases. CDR3 size: 19 residues. Germline-derived CDR1 and CDR2 are SGHNT and YYREEE (reference sequence). CDR3 residues: CASSYGLAGGSSSYNEQFF. As DNA, the CDR3 is TGTGCCAGCAGCTACGGACTAGCGGGGGGCTCCAGCTCCTACAATGAGCAGTTCTTC.

This clone was seen more than once but under ten times. This chain links TRBV6-1 with TRBJ2-1; 9 bases are shared with TRBD2. CDR3 length equals 15 residues. V dropped 3 bases and J dropped 4; count of bases not matched to a gene: 4. Germline CDR1 is MNHNS and CDR2 is SASEGT. The CDR3 spells CASSEGLAGYNEQFF. The DNA of the CDR3 is TGTGCCAGCAGTGAGGGGCTAGCGGGGTACAATGAGCAGTTCTTC.

V and J are TRBV5-1 and TRBJ2-5, with TRBD1 matching over 12 bases. CDR3 length equals 15 residues. Germline-derived CDR1 and CDR2 are SGHRS and YFSETQ. V was clipped by 4 bases and J by 5 bases; unmatched bases: 6. CDR3 sequence (DNA): TGCGCCAGCAGCCCGGGGACAGGGGGCGATGAGACCCAGTACTTC. Protein product: CASSPGTGGDETQYF.

The rearrangement links TRBV6-2 or TRBV6-3 to TRBJ2-7, with D uncertain. Trimming took off 3 bases at V and 0 bases at J, with 12 bases between the two ends. This CDR3 has 15 amino acids. The germline CDR1 and CDR2 sequences are MNHEY and SVGEGT. The DNA of the CDR3 is TGTGCCAGCAGTTATTGGCAGGCCGGCTCCTACGAGCAGTACTTC. Its translation is CASSYWQAGSYEQYF.